The 10 T cell receptor beta chains in this list originate from one sample, sequenced in a study of T cell clonotyping in hematopoietic cell transplantation. Here immunoSEQ multiplex PCR was the method, and the copy in TCRdb shows in-frame clones only, minus some. The data contain around 25,000 clones, about 70% of them seen just once; the ten biggest clones take up approximately 5.9%. Time point described: recipient sample about 28 days before transplant, after cytoreduction. The specimen comprised peripheral blood mononuclear cells, sampled before stem cell transplant. Receptors were obtained from a man in his fifties with myelodysplastic syndrome. Some clones in this sample may be carry-over from other donors' samples.

This clone was detected only a few times. The chain links TRBV2 to TRBJ2-5, with D unclear. The CDR3 consists of 11 residues. V lost 4 bases, J lost 5 bases, and 5 bases lay in between. The germline V gene has CDR1 SNHLY and CDR2 FYNNEI. CDR3 region: CASSVRETQYF. The CDR3 region has the DNA TGTGCCAGCAGTGTCAGGGAGACCCAGTACTTC.

The V gene is TRBV6-1, the J gene TRBJ2-7, with a tentative D call TRBD2 (5 bases). The CDR3 contains 11 residues. Germline V gene data show CDR1 as MNHNS and CDR2 as SASEGT. The V and J ends lost 8 bases and 3 bases respectively, with 8 bases between them. The CDR3 DNA reads TGTGCCAGCTCCCGGGGCTACGAGCAGTACTTC. It is translated as CASSRGYEQYF.

J is TRBJ2-5 and V is TRBV4-3; D call uncertain. Germline V gene sequence: CDR1 LGHNA, CDR2 YSLEER. V was cut by 2 bases and J by 1 base, with 11 bases left in between. This CDR3 region has 15 residues. The CDR3 here is CASSQFFQPQETQYF. CDR3 DNA: TGCGCCAGCAGCCAATTTTTCCAACCCCAAGAGACCCAGTACTTC.

This clone was seen only a few times. J is TRBJ1-5 and V is TRBV28; 9 positions agree with TRBD1. The V gene's germline CDR1 is MDHEN and CDR2 SYDVKM. The J segment lost 7 bases and the V segment lost 7 bases, leaving 8 bases of the junction unmatched. CDR3 length: 14 amino acids. The CDR3, as DNA: TGTGCCAGCAACGGACAGGGGTTGGAACAGCCCCAGCATTTT. Encoded protein: CASNGQGLEQPQHF.

The chain recombines TRBV28 with TRBJ2-3; unclear D gene. CDR3 length: 13 amino acids. Trimming cost V 2 bases and J 5 bases, with 8 bases left between them. Germline V CDR1 and CDR2: MDHEN, SYDVKM. The DNA of the CDR3 is TGTGCCAGCAGTTTAGCAGGTCGAGATACGCAGTATTTT. Translating gives CASSLAGRDTQYF.

The rearrangement uses TRBV6-1 and TRBJ2-3; D is ambiguous. The CDR3 spans 13 residues. The germline V and J ends were trimmed by 1 base and 7 bases, with 9 bases remaining between them. Germline V gene lookup returns CDR1 MNHNS and CDR2 SASEGT. The CDR3: CASSEEVGHTQYF. The DNA of the CDR3 is TGTGCCAGCAGTGAAGAGGTCGGGCATACGCAGTATTTT.

The chain recombines TRBV25-1 with TRBJ2-7; TRBD1 matches 11 bases. The CDR3 is 16 amino acids. Germline values: CDR1 MGHDK, CDR2 SYGVNS. V lost 1 base, J lost 9 bases, and 11 bases stayed unmatched. CDR3 sequence (DNA): TGTGCCAGCAGTGAATCAGGGGACAGGGGGTGGTTGGGGCAGTACTTC. Translated: CASSESGDRGWLGQYF.

This clone was picked up a small number of times. The chain employs TRBV5-8 and TRBJ1-5; D uncertain. The germline V gene has CDR1 SGHTS and CDR2 YDEGEE. Trimming pared 4 bases from V and 0 bases from J, leaving 11 bases between. The CDR3 is 15 residues long. The CDR3 sequence is CASSIQGYSNQPQHF. CDR3 coding DNA: TGTGCCAGCAGCATCCAAGGATATAGCAATCAGCCCCAGCATTTT.

The V gene is TRBV25-1, the J gene TRBJ2-7, with D possibly TRBD1 on 5 matching bases. The CDR3 runs 12 residues. The V and J ends lost 6 bases and 4 bases respectively, with 10 bases between them. CDR1 is MGHDK and CDR2 is SYGVNS in the germline V gene. This CDR3 reads CASSRAGYEQYF. Written as DNA, the CDR3 is TGTGCCAGCAGCAGGGCCGGTTACGAGCAGTACTTC.

CDR3 coding DNA: TGTGCCAGCAGCGGACGGACAGACTCTCAGCCCCAGCATTTT. Translated, it gives CASSGRTDSQPQHF. This sequence joins TRBV4-2 and TRBJ1-5; TRBD1 is a possible D gene (6 bases). V dropped 5 bases and J dropped 6 bases, with 14 bases sitting between them. The CDR3 covers 14 residues. CDR1 is LGHNA and CDR2 is YNFKEQ in the germline V gene.